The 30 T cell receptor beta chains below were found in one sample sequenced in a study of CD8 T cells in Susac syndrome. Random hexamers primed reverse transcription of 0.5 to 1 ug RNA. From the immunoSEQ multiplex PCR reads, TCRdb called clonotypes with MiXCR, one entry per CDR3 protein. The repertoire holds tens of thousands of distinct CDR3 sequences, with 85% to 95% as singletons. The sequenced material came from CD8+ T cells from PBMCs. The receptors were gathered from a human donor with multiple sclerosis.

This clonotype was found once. The CDR3 sequence: CASSVGQGLLSYNEQFF. In nucleotides, the CDR3 is TGTGCCAGTAGTGTCGGACAGGGGCTCCTCTCCTACAATGAGCAGTTCTTC. The chain couples TRBV19 to TRBJ2-1, with 9 bases that match TRBD1. There are 17 residues in the CDR3. Germline-derived CDR1 and CDR2 are LNHDA and SQIVND (reference sequence). Trimming took 5 bases from V and 0 from J; bases not matched to a gene: 8.

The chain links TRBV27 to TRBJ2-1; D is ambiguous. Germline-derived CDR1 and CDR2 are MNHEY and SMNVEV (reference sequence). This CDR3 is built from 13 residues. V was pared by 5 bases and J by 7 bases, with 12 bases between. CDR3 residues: CASSPDLENEQFF. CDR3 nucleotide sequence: TGTGCCAGCAGTCCAGACCTGGAAAATGAGCAGTTCTTC.

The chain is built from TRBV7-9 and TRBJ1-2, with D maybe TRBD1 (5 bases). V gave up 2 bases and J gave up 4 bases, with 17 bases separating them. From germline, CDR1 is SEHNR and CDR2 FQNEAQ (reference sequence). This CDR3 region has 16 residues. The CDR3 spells CASSLSGGSSAYGYTF. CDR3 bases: TGTGCCAGCAGCTTAAGTGGGGGAAGTAGCGCCTATGGCTACACCTTC.

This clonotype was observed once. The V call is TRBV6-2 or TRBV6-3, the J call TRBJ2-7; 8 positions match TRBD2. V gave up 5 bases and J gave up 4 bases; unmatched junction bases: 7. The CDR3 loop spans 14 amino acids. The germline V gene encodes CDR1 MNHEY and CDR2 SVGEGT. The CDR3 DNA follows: TGTGCCAGCAGTCTGCGAGGACTAGCTTACGAGCAGTACTTC. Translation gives CASSLRGLAYEQYF.

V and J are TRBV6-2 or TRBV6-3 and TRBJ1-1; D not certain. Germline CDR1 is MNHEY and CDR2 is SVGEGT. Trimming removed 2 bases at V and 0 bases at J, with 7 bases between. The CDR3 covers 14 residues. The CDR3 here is CASSYEAMNTEAFF. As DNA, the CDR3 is TGTGCCAGCAGTTACGAGGCCATGAACACTGAAGCTTTCTTT.

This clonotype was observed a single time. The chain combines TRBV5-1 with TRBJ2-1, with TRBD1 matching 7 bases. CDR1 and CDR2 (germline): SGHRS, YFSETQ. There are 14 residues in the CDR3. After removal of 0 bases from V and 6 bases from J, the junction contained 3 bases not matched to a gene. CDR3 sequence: CASSLEGAGNEQFF. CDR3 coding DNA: TGCGCCAGCAGCTTGGAGGGGGCGGGCAATGAGCAGTTCTTC.

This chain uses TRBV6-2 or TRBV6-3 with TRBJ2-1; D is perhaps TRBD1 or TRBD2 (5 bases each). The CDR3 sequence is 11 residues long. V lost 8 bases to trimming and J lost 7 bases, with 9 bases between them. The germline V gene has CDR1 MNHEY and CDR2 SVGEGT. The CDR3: CASLWGNEQFF. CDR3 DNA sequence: TGTGCCAGCCTTTGGGGGAATGAGCAGTTCTTC.

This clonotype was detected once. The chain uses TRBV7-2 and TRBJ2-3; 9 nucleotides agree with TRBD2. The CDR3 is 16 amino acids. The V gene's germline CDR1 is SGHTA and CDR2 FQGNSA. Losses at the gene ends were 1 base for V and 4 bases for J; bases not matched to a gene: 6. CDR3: CASSLVAGGVSDTQYF. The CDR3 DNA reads TGTGCCAGCAGCTTAGTGGCGGGGGGGGTCTCAGATACGCAGTATTTT.

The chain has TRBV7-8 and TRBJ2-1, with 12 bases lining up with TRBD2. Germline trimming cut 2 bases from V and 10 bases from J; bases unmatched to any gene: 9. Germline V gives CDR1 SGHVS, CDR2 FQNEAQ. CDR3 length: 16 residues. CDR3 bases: TGTGCCAGCAGCTTATCGGCTAGCGGGGGGGCCAGGGAGCAGTTCTTC. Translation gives CASSLSASGGAREQFF.

CDR3 sequence: CASSLGTEQPQHF. CDR3 bases: TGTGCCAGCAGCTTGGGGACGGAGCAGCCCCAGCATTTT. The chain couples TRBV5-6 to TRBJ1-5; D remains ambiguous. CDR1 is SGHDT and CDR2 is YYEEEE in the germline V gene. The CDR3 extends over 13 amino acids. Between the trimmed V and J ends, which lost 0 bases and 7 bases, there was a span of 8 bases. Complete variable domain (other parts from reference TRBV5-6 and TRBJ1-5): DAGVTQSPTHLIKTRGQQVTLRCSPKSGHDTVSWYQQALGQGPQFIFQYYEEEERQRGNFPDRFSGHQFPNYSSELNVNALLLGDSALYLCASSLGTEQPQHFGDGTRLSIL.

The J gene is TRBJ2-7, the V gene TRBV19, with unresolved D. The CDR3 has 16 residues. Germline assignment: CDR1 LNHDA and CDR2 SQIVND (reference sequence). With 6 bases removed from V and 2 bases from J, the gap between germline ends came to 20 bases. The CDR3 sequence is CASSIRIGSLAYEQYF. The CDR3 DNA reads TGTGCCAGTAGCATAAGGATCGGATCCCTAGCCTACGAGCAGTACTTC.

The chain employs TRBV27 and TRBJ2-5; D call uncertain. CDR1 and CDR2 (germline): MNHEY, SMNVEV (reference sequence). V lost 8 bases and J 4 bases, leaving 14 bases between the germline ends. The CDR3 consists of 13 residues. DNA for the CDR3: TGTGCCAGCGCGGAGTTGGACGGAGAGACCCAGTACTTC. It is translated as CASAELDGETQYF.

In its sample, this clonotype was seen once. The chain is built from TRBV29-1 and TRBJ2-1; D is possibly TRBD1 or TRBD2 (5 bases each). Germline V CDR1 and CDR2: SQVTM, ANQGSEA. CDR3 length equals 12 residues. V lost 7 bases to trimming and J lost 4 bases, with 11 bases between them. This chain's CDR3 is CSGRDEYNEQFF. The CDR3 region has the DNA TGCAGCGGTAGGGACGAATACAATGAGCAGTTCTTC.

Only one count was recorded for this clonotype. CDR3 bases: TGTGCCAGCAGCCGTGGACAGGGGGTTCTCTACGAGCAGTACTTC. This encodes CASSRGQGVLYEQYF. The chain employs TRBV5-6 and TRBJ2-7; 10 nucleotides match TRBD1. The germline gives CDR1 SGHDT, CDR2 YYEEEE. Trimming removed 4 bases from V and 3 bases from J; junction bases left unmatched: 7. The CDR3 is 15 residues long.

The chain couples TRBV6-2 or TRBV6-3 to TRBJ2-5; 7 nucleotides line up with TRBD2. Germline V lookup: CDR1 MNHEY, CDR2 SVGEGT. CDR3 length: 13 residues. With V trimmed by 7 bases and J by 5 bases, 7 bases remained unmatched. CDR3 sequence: CASIGGFSETQYF. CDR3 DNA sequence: TGTGCCAGCATCGGGGGGTTCAGTGAGACCCAGTACTTC.

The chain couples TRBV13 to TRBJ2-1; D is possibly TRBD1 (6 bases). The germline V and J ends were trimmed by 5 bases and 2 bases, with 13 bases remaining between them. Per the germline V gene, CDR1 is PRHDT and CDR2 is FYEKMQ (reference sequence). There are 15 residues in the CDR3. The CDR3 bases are TGTGCCAGCAGCCGGACGGGACAAGCCTACAATGAGCAGTTCTTC. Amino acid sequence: CASSRTGQAYNEQFF.

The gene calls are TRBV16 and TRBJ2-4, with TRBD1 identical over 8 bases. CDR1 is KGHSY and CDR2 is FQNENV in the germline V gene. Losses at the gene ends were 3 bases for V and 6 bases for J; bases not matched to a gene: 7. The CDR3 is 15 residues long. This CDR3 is CASSQLDRVTNIQYF. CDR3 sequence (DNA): TGTGCCAGCAGCCAGTTGGACAGGGTTACAAACATTCAGTACTTC. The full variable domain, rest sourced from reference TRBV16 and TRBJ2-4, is GEEVAQTPKHLVRGEGQKAKLYCAPIKGHSYVFWYQQVLKNEFKFLISFQNENVFDETGMPKERFSAKCLPNSPCSLEIQATKLEDSAVYFCASSQLDRVTNIQYFGAGTRLSVL.

The CDR3 DNA is TGTGCCAGCAGCGTAGAGGTTAGCGGGATCGATGAGCAGTTCTTC. Translated: CASSVEVSGIDEQFF. The chain has TRBV9 and TRBJ2-1; 8 bases match TRBD2. Trimming at V came to 0 bases and at J to 8 bases, leaving 7 bases not matched to a gene. The germline gives CDR1 SGDLS, CDR2 YYNGEE. This CDR3 region has 15 residues.

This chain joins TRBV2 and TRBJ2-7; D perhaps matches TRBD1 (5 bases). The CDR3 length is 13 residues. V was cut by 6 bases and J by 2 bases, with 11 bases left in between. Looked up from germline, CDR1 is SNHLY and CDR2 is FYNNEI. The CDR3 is CASRLTDTYEQYF. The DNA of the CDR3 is TGTGCCAGCAGATTGACAGACACCTACGAGCAGTACTTC.

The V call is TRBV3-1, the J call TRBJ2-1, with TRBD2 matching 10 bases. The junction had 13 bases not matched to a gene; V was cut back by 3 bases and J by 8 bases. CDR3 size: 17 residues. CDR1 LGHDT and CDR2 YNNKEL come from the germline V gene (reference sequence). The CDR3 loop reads CASSQMLGTSETDEQFF. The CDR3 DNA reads TGTGCCAGCAGCCAGATGCTTGGGACTAGCGAAACGGATGAGCAGTTCTTC.

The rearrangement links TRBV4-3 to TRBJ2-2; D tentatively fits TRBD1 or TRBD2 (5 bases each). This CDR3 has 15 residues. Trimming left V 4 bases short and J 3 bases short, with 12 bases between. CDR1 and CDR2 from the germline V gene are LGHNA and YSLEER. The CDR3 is CASSPRDAYTGELFF. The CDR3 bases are TGCGCCAGCAGCCCTAGGGACGCCTACACCGGGGAGCTGTTTTTT.

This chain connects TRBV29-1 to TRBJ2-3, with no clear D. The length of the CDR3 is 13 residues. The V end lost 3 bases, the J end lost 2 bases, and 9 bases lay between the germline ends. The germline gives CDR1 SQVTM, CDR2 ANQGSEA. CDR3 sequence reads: CSVEGEHTDTQYF. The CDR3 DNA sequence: TGCAGCGTTGAGGGCGAACACACAGATACGCAGTATTTT.

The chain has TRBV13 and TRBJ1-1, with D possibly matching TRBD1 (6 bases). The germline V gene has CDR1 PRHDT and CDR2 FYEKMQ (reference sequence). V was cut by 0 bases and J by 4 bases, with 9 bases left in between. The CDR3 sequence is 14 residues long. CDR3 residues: CASSLGGGRTEAFF. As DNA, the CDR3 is TGTGCCAGCAGCTTAGGAGGGGGGCGCACTGAAGCTTTCTTT.

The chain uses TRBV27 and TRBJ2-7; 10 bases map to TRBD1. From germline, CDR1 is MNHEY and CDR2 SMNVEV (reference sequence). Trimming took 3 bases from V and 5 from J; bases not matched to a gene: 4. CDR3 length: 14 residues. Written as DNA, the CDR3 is TGTGCCAGCAGTTTCGGGACAGGGGTCAACGAGCAGTACTTC. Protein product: CASSFGTGVNEQYF.

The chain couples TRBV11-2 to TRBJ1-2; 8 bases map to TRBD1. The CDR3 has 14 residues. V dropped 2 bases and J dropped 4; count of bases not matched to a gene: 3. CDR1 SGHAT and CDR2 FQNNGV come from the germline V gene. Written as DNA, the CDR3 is TGTGCCAGCAGCTTACGACAGGGGCCCTATGGCTACACCTTC. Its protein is CASSLRQGPYGYTF.

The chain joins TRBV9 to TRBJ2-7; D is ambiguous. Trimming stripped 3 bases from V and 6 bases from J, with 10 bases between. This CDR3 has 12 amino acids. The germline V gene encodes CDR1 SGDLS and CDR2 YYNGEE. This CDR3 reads CASSAYPGEQYF. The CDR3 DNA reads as TGTGCCAGCAGCGCGTACCCCGGCGAGCAGTACTTC.

CDR3 protein: CASSLTGYQETQYF. In DNA, the CDR3 is TGTGCCAGCAGCTTAACAGGGTACCAAGAGACCCAGTACTTC. The chain carries TRBV7-9 and TRBJ2-5; TRBD1 might be the D (6 bases). Germline V CDR1 and CDR2: SEHNR, FQNEAQ (reference sequence). Trimming stripped 2 bases from V and 0 bases from J, with 7 bases between. CDR3 length: 14 amino acids.

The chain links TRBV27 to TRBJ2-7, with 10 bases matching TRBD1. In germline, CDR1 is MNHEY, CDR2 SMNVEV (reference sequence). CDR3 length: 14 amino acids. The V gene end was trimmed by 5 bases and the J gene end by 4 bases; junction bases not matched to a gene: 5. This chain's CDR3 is CASSPGQGKYEQYF. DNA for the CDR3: TGTGCCAGCAGTCCGGGACAGGGGAAATACGAGCAGTACTTC.

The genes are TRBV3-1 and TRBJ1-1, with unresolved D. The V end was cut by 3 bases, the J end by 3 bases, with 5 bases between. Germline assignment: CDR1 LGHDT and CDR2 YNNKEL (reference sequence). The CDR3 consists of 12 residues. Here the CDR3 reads CASSQMDTEAFF. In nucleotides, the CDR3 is TGTGCCAGCAGCCAGATGGACACTGAAGCTTTCTTT.

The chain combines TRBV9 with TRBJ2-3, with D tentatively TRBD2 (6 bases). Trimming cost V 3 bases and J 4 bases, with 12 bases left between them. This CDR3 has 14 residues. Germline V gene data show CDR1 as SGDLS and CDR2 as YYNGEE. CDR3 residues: CASSAPTSPDTQYF. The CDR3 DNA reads TGTGCCAGCAGCGCACCGACTAGTCCAGATACGCAGTATTTT.